The TCR beta chain described here comes from a study of identical twins. Study-level results: Sharing of beta out-of-frame sequences by twins showed a weaker excess. It was possible that invariant MAIT and iNKT cells partly confounded the zero-insertion analyses. Monozygotic twins shared more out-of-frame TCR alpha than recombination models predicted.

The V gene lost 0 bases and the J gene lost 0 bases, with 13 bases spanning the gap. CDR3 size: 17 residues. Germline loops: CDR1 LNHNV, CDR2 YYDKDF (reference sequence). Turning to this clonotype: The antigen remains unidentified.

cDNA carried unique molecular identifiers, and a universal primer site was added by template switching. One entry per CDR3 protein, called by TCRdb with MiXCR from the 5' RACE reads. In the table there are a few hundred thousand distinct CDR3 sequences, just under 10% of which are singletons. The sample was also linked to a second study, of yellow fever vaccine responses in identical twins.

The chain employs TRBV15 and TRBJ2-3; weak D call: TRBD2 (7 bases). Sequencing input: PBMCs. The receptor's source is a woman under 30 in good health. The CDR3 sequence: CATSREGGDHSTDTQYF. The CDR3 DNA sequence: TGTGCCACCAGCAGAGAAGGGGGGGACCATAGCACAGATACGCAGTATTTT.